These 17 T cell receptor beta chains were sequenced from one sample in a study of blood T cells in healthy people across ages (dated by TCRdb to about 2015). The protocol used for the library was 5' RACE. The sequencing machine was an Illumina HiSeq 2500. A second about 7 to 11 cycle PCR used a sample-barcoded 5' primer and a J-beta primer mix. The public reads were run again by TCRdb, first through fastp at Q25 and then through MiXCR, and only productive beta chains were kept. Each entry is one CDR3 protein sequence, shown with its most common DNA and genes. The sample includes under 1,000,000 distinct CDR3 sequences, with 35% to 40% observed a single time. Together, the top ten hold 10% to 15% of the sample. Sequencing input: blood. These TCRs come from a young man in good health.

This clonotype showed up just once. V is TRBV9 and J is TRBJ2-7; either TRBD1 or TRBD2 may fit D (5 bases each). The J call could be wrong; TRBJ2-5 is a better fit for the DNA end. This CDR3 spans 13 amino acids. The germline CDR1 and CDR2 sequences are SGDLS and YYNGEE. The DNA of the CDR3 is TGTGCCAGCAACCCCGGGACCGAAGAGACCCAGTACTTC. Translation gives CASNPGTEETQYF.

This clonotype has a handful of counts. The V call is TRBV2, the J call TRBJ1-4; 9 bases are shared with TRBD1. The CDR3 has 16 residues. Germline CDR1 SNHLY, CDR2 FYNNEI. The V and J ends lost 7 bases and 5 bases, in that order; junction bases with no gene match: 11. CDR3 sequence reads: CASKVPGQGGNEKLFF. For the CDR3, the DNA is TGTGCCAGCAAAGTCCCGGGACAGGGTGGGAATGAAAAACTGTTTTTT.

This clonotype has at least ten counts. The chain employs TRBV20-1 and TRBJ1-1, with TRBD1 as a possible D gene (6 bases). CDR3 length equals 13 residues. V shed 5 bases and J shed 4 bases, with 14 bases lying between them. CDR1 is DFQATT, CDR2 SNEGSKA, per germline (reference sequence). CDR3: CSARGRGSTEAFF. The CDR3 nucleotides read TGCAGTGCTCGGGGCAGGGGTTCCACTGAAGCTTTCTTT.

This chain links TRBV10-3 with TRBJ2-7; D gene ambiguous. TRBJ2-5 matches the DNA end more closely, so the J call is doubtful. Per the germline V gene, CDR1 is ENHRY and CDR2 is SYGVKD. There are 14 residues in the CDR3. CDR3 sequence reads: CAISEYDEEETQYF. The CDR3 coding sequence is TGTGCCATCAGTGAGTACGACGAGGAGGAGACCCAGTACTTC.

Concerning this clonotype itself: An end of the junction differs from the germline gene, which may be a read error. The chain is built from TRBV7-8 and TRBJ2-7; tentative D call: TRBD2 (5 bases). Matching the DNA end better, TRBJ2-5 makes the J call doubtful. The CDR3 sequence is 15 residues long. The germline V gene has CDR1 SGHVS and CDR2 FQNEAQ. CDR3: CANSLGGRLQETQYF. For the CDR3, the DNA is TGTGCCAACAGCTTAGGAGGCAGGCTCCAAGAGACCCAGTACTTC.

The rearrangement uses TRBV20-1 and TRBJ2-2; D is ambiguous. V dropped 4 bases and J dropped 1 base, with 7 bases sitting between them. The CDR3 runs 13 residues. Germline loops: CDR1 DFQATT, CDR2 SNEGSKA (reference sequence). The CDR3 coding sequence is TGCAGTGCTATGGACCAGAACACCGGGGAGCTGTTTTTT. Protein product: CSAMDQNTGELFF.

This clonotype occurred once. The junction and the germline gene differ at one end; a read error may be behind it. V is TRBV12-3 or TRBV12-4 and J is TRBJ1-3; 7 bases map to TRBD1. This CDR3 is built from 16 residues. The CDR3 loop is CASSLGTARSGNTIYF. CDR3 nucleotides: TGCGCCAGCAGTTTAGGGACAGCCCGCTCTGGAAACACCATATATTTT.

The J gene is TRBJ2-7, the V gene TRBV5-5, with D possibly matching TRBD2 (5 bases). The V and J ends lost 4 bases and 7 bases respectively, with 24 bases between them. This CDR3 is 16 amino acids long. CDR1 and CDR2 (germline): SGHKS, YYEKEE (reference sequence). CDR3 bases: TGTGCCAGCAGCCCCCCGTTGGGTCCGACTAACAATGAGCAGTACTTC. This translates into CASSPPLGPTNNEQYF. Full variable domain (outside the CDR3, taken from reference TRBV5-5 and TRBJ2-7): DAGVTQSPTHLIKTRGQQVTLRCSPISGHKSVSWYQQVLGQGPQFIFQYYEKEERGRGNFPDRFSARQFPNYSSELNVNALLLGDSALYLCASSPPLGPTNNEQYFGPGTRLTVT.

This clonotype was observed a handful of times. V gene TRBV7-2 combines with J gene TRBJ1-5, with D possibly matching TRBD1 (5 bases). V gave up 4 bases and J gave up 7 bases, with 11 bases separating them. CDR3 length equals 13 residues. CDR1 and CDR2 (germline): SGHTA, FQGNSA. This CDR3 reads CASSSPQGQPQHF. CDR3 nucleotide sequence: TGTGCCAGCAGCTCCCCCCAGGGCCAGCCCCAGCATTTT.

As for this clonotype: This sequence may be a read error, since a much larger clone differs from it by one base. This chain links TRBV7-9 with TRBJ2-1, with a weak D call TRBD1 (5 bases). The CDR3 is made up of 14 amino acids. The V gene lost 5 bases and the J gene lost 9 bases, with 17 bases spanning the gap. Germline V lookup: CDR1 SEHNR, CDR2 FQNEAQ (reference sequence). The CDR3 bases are TGTGCCAGCAGCAGCCGGCAGACAGACACTGAGCAGTTCTTC. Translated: CASSSRQTDTEQFF.

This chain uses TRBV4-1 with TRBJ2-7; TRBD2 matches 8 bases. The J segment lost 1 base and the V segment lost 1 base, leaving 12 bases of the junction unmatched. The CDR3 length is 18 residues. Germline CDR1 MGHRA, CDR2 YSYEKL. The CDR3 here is CASSQGDSGAEGSYEQYF. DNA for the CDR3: TGCGCCAGCAGCCAAGGGGATAGCGGGGCGGAGGGTTCCTACGAGCAGTACTTC.

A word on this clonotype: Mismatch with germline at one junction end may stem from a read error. CDR3 nucleotides: TGTGCCGGCAGTGCACCAGGGGTCCGTGCTGAAGCTTTCTTT. It is translated as CAGSAPGVRAEAFF. This chain connects TRBV12-3 or TRBV12-4 to TRBJ1-1; D is perhaps TRBD1 (6 bases). The length of the CDR3 is 14 residues.

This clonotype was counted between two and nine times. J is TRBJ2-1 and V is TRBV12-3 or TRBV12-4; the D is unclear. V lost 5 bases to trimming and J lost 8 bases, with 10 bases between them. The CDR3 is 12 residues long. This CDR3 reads CASSRTWDEQFF. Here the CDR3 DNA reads TGTGCCAGCAGTCGGACCTGGGATGAGCAGTTCTTC.

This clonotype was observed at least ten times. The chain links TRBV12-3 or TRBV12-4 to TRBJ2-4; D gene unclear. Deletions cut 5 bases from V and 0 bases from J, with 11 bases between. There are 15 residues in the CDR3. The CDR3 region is CASSPGPVAKNIQYF. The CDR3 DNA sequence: TGTGCCAGCAGTCCCGGACCGGTAGCCAAAAACATTCAGTACTTC.

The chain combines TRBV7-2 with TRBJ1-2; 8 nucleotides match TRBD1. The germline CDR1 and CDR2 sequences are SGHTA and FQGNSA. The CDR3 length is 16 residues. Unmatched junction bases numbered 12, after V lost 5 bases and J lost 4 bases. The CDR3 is CASSRYGGQGSYGYTF. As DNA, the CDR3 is TGTGCCAGCAGCCGTTACGGAGGACAGGGATCCTATGGCTACACCTTC.

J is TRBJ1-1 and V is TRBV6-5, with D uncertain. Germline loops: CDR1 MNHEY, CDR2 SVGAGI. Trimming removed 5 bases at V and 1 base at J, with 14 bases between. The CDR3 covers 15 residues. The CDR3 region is CASSLMDGKNTEAFF. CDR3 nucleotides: TGTGCCAGCAGTCTCATGGACGGCAAGAACACTGAAGCTTTCTTT.

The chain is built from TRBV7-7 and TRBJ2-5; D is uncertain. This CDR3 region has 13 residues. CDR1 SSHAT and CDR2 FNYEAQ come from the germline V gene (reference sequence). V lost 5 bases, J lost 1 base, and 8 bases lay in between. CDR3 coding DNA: TGTGCCAGCAGCAAGAACACCCAAGAGACCCAGTACTTC. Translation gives CASSKNTQETQYF.